This is a list of T cell receptor beta chains from one sample in a study of beta chain features in type 1 diabetes. TCRdb's copy holds only in-frame clones and misses some; the assay was immunoSEQ multiplex PCR. This table holds 150,000 to 190,000 clones, 8.5% to 14% found once. The sequenced material came from central memory CD4+ T cells from blood. These receptors all stem from a man between 18 and 29 years old in good health. Both conserved end residues are part of each CDR3. D genes are given only for firm matches. The size of a clone is reported for some rows only, either as once, few or many, or as a class for expanded clones.

>TRBV4-2|TRBD1|TRBJ1-2|.
TGTGCCAGCAGCCAGGAGCGGACAGGGCTCCCTTATGGCTACACCTTC
CASSQERTGLPYGYTF
>TRBV7-3|TRBD1|TRBJ2-7|.
TGTGCCAGCAGCTTAGTCCGGACAGGGGATCACGAGCAGTACTTC
CASSLVRTGDHEQYF
>TRBV5-4|TRBD1|TRBJ2-3|few
TGTGCCAGCAGCTTTCGACAGGGTTTCGGCACAGATACGCAGTATTTT
CASSFRQGFGTDTQYF
>TRBV5-1|TRBD1|TRBJ2-7|.
TGCGCCAGCAGCCCCAGACAGGGATCCTACGAGCAGTACTTC
CASSPRQGSYEQYF
>TRBV9|TRBD1|TRBJ1-6|.
TGTGCCAGCAGCGTAGGTCGGGGACAGGGGAGCGGTAATTCACCCCTCCACTTT
CASSVGRGQGSGNSPLHF
>TRBV15|.|TRBJ2-7|.
TGTGCCACCAGCAGGAACCGGGACGAGGGTAACGAGCAGTACTTC
CATSRNRDEGNEQYF
>TRBV5-1|.|TRBJ2-5|.
TGCGCCAGCAGCTTGGCGGGGGGCCAATTGGAGACCCAGTACTTC
CASSLAGGQLETQYF
>TRBV7-2|.|TRBJ2-7|.
TGTGCCAGCAGCTTAACTCCAGGGTCTGACGAGCAGTACTTC
CASSLTPGSDEQYF
>TRBV4-1|.|TRBJ1-6|.
TGCGCCAGCAGCCAAGAGCCAGGGGCGCCAGCCTATAATTCACCCCTCCACTTT
CASSQEPGAPAYNSPLHF
>TRBV7-8|TRBD1|TRBJ1-3|.
TGTGCCAGCAGCACCGGGACAGGGGCCCTCTCTGGAAACACCATATATTTT
CASSTGTGALSGNTIYF
>TRBV4-2|.|TRBJ1-2|few
TGTGCCAGCAGCCAAGATACCGCCGGCGACTATGGCTACACCTTC
CASSQDTAGDYGYTF
>TRBV6-5|.|TRBJ1-2|few
TGTGCCAGCAGCCCACAGGTGAACTATGGCTACACCTTC
CASSPQVNYGYTF
>TRBV7-3|.|TRBJ2-1|many
TGTGCCAGCAGCTTAACCGGATTCTCCTACAATGAGCAGTTCTTC
CASSLTGFSYNEQFF
>TRBV9|.|TRBJ2-2|.
TGTGCCAGCAGCGTAGATTCTGTGACCCCCGGGGAGCTGTTTTTT
CASSVDSVTPGELFF
>TRBV6-6|TRBD1|TRBJ1-6|.
TGTGCCAGCAGTTACGATTCACAGGGGTATTCACCCCTCCACTTT
CASSYDSQGYSPLHF
>TRBV7-7|.|TRBJ2-2|.
TGTGCCAGCAGCGAGGGCCCCTCTCCGAACACCGGGGAGCTGTTTTTT
CASSEGPSPNTGELFF
>TRBV6-6|TRBD2|TRBJ2-7|once
TGTGCCAGCAGCGCCGGGACTAGCGGGGTTGAGCAGTACTTC
CASSAGTSGVEQYF
>TRBV5-1|TRBD2|TRBJ2-1|many
TGCGCCAGCAGCTCCGGAGGGACTAGCGGGGAGACCTTCTTC
CASSSGGTSGETFF
>TRBV5-6|TRBD2|TRBJ2-1|few
TGTGCCAGCAGCGTGCTGGGACTAGCTTATAATGAGCAGTTCTTC
CASSVLGLAYNEQFF
>TRBV30|.|TRBJ1-1|many
TGTGCCTGGAGTGTACGGCTAGGCACTGAAGCTTTCTTT
CAWSVRLGTEAFF
>TRBV7-2|.|TRBJ2-7|few
TGTGCCAGCAGCACGGACTTCTACGAGCAGTACTTC
CASSTDFYEQYF
>TRBV29-1|.|TRBJ1-4|.
TGCAGCGTTGAAGAGGGCTGGGGAGGGGAAAAACTGTTTTTT
CSVEEGWGGEKLFF
>TRBV5-1|.|TRBJ2-7|.
TGCGCCAGCAGCTTGGGAGGGAAAGGTGACTTC
CASSLGGKGDF